This record covers a single T cell receptor beta chain. The antigen it recognizes is unknown. One base away there is no much larger clone; base qualities are not given. This sample was taken from a study of CD8 T cells in ankylosing spondylitis (dated by TCRdb to the late 2010s). Some background on the complete study: To find TCR variants linked to disease, the study profiled T cell receptor beta repertoires in ankylosing spondylitis patients and healthy donors. The full study cohort was made up of 25 to 30 ankylosing spondylitis patients and roughly 98 healthy donors. Peripheral blood was sampled, and synovial fluid was additionally collected from ankylosing spondylitis patients.

V is reduced by 5 bases and J by 3 bases, leaving a spacing of 17 bases between them. CDR1 and CDR2 are drawn from the germline V gene: LGHNA, YNFKEQ. Measured from the cysteine to the phenylalanine, the CDR3 is 16 residues long. Only the CDR3 DNA is retained, 48 bases long and in frame from the first base. The paper as a whole reports these results and caveats: The disease-linked clones were reported to be significantly enriched in matched synovial fluid samples from ankylosing spondylitis patients. Blood from ankylosing spondylitis patients appeared to be characterized by a TCR beta motif composed of several highly homologous amino acid variants. Some of the motif variants had been reported before in the synovial fluid and blood of reactive arthritis patients, a finding that suggests common disease-initiation mechanisms. A CD8+ phenotype was shown by the disease-linked clones, which were found at relatively low frequencies in peripheral blood.

The sequencing machine was an Illumina HiSeq 2500. Quantitative 5'-RACE with molecular barcodes was used to prepare TCR beta libraries. From the authors' description of their analysis: A new computational method, built on a probabilistic model of VDJ rearrangement, was used to identify disease-linked TCR variants. TCRdb reanalyzed the raw reads on its own, using fastp at Q25 for trimming and MiXCR for clone calling, and kept in-frame beta chains. Identical CDR3 proteins give one entry, which carries the most common genes and DNA. TCRdb, not the original authors, processed these V and J calls. Here the sample has 400,000 or so distinct CDR3 sequences; 20% to 30% occur a single time. The ten top clones hold 0.75% to 0.9% of the sample.

Sequencing was done on a sample of blood, either unsorted or a sorted T cell fraction (not recorded which). The sequence joins TRBV4-2 to TRBJ2-1; a tentative D call is TRBD2 (6 bases match). The source is a male donor with ankylosing spondylitis. CDR3 sequence: CASSGGRRELYNEQFF. The DNA sequence is TGTGCCAGCAGCGGAGGGAGGCGGGAACTCTACAATGAGCAGTTCTTC.